This TCR beta chain was obtained from a study of cytomegalovirus exposure and HLA in healthy donors. CDR1 MNHNY and CDR2 SVGAGI come from the germline V gene (reference sequence). V lost 1 base and J 4 bases, leaving 6 bases between the germline ends. CDR3 size: 13 residues. Repertoires were generated with immunoSEQ multiplex PCR, while TCRdb's copy carries only in-frame clones and drops some. The table has around 150,000 clones, 70% to 90% seen once. In regard to this clone: Its target is not known.

Broader study findings: Most TCR sequences were uncommon, yet certain public TCRs appeared in many donors.

The TCR sequence derives from a man aged 30 to 39 in good health and CMV-seropositive. Sequenced: PBMCs. V is TRBV6-6 and J is TRBJ2-3; D call uncertain. CDR3 protein: CASSYWSPDTQYF. The DNA for the CDR3 is TGTGCCAGCAGTTACTGGAGCCCAGATACGCAGTATTTT.